Below, 9 T cell receptor beta chains from the same sample are listed, as sequenced in a study of spatial heterogeneity in lung cancer. Time point noted: blood at routine non-recurrence follow-up after resection. A single record per CDR3 protein comes from TCRdb applying MiXCR to the 5' RACE reads. The table lists roughly 120,000 distinct CDR3 sequences, roughly 10% of them singletons. Sequencing used PBMCs, obtained at follow-up. The receptors were gathered from a female donor with early-stage non-small cell lung cancer.

The chain carries TRBV19 and TRBJ2-4; D remains ambiguous. The CDR3 is 14 residues long. The V and J ends lost 6 bases and 0 bases respectively, with 9 bases between them. CDR1 and CDR2 from the germline V gene are LNHDA and SQIVND (reference sequence). CDR3 coding DNA: TGTGCCAGTAGCGATACCGCAGCCAAAAACATTCAGTACTTC. Amino acids: CASSDTAAKNIQYF.

This clonotype has at least ten counts. The chain couples TRBV7-9 to TRBJ2-3, with TRBD1 matching 10 bases. Germline trimming cut 5 bases from V and 1 base from J; bases unmatched to any gene: 6. Germline V CDR1 and CDR2: SEHNR, FQNEAQ (reference sequence). The CDR3 spans 16 residues. The CDR3 here is CASSPGDRGGTDTQYF. The CDR3 DNA reads as TGTGCCAGCAGCCCAGGGGACAGGGGTGGCACAGATACGCAGTATTTT.

This clonotype was seen only a few times. The V call is TRBV11-2, the J call TRBJ2-3, with 8 bases matching TRBD2. The length of the CDR3 is 17 residues. Germline CDR1 is SGHAT and CDR2 is FQNNGV. The V gene end was trimmed by 5 bases and the J gene end by 2 bases; junction bases not matched to a gene: 12. CDR3 in DNA: TGTGCCAGCAGCCAAGCGGGGACTAGGCTACACACAGATACGCAGTATTTT. Residues: CASSQAGTRLHTDTQYF.

The chain employs TRBV27 and TRBJ1-5, with D perhaps TRBD1 (6 bases). V was trimmed by 5 bases and J by 6 bases, leaving 20 bases between them. Germline assignment: CDR1 MNHEY and CDR2 SMNVEV (reference sequence). The CDR3 runs to 16 residues. In DNA form, the CDR3 reads TGTGCCAGCAGTAGGGGGGCGCGGAGCTTTGGTCAGCCCCAGCATTTT. Protein sequence: CASSRGARSFGQPQHF.

This rearrangement joins TRBV27 to TRBJ2-3; TRBD2 aligns across 10 bases. V dropped 5 bases and J dropped 2; count of bases not matched to a gene: 7. This CDR3 comprises 16 residues. The germline V gene has CDR1 MNHEY and CDR2 SMNVEV (reference sequence). The CDR3 reads CASSILAGVLTDTQYF. CDR3 nucleotide sequence: TGTGCCAGCAGTATCCTAGCGGGAGTTCTCACAGATACGCAGTATTTT.

This clonotype was observed a handful of times. The chain uses TRBV20-1 and TRBJ1-2; TRBD1 is a possible D gene (5 bases). Trimming took off 7 bases at V and 6 bases at J, with 9 bases between the two ends. The CDR3 is 10 amino acids. Germline CDR1 reads DFQATT; CDR2 reads SNEGSKA (reference sequence). Written as DNA, the CDR3 is TGCAGTGTGCAGGGCAATGGCTACACCTTC. Amino acid sequence: CSVQGNGYTF.

This clonotype was observed a handful of times. This chain uses TRBV19 with TRBJ2-7, with D possibly TRBD1 on 6 matching bases. The CDR3 is made up of 15 amino acids. V lost 5 bases, J lost 6 bases, and 20 bases lay in between. Germline loops: CDR1 LNHDA, CDR2 SQIVND (reference sequence). The CDR3 sequence is CASSPSFTGTAEQYV. CDR3 in DNA: TGTGCCAGTAGTCCTTCATTCACAGGGACCGCCGAGCAGTACGTC.

This clonotype appeared many times. The V and J genes are TRBV29-1 and TRBJ2-1, with D possibly matching TRBD2 (6 bases). The V and J ends lost 3 bases and 5 bases respectively, with 23 bases between them. Germline lookup yields CDR1 SQVTM and CDR2 ANQGSEA. The CDR3 spans 17 residues. The CDR3 sequence: CSVDGGMRISFNNEQFF. The CDR3 DNA follows: TGCAGCGTTGATGGGGGGATGCGAATAAGCTTTAACAATGAGCAGTTCTTC.

The chain links TRBV6-6 to TRBJ1-4; no firm D call. The CDR3 totals 14 residues. The V end was cut by 2 bases, the J end by 8 bases, with 12 bases between. CDR1 MNHNY and CDR2 SVGAGI come from the germline V gene (reference sequence). Here the CDR3 DNA reads TGTGCCAGCAGTTACGATGGACTCCCCGAAAAACTGTTTTTT. It specifies CASSYDGLPEKLFF.